What follows are 17 T cell receptor beta chains derived from one specimen sequenced in a study of CD8+CD57+ T cells in acquired aplastic anemia. Genomic DNA was employed as the template in profiling TCR beta VDJ and CDR3. TCRdb analysed the reads with MiXCR anew, one entry per CDR3 protein. The sample shows around 210,000 distinct CDR3 sequences, approximately 65% of them seen only once. Patients chosen for sequencing had CD8+CD57+ cells that had expanded, as shown by flow cytometry. The sequencing input was sorted CD4+, CD8+, or CD8+CD57+ T cells (not recorded which) from PBMCs. The source is a human donor with aplastic anemia.

CDR3 amino acids: CASSRDTQETQYF. In nucleotides, the CDR3 is TGTGCCAGCAGCAGGGACACCCAAGAGACCCAGTACTTC. The chain couples TRBV7-3 to TRBJ2-5, with D possibly matching TRBD1 (6 bases). The germline CDR1 and CDR2 sequences are SGHTA and FQGTGA. The CDR3 is 13 amino acids. Trimming shortened V by 5 bases and J by 1 base, and 8 bases separated the two germline ends.

J is TRBJ2-3 and V is TRBV5-5, with D maybe TRBD2 (5 bases). The CDR3 runs 16 residues. The germline V gene encodes CDR1 SGHKS and CDR2 YYEKEE (reference sequence). Trimming removed 1 base from V and 4 bases from J, with 16 bases in between. The DNA for the CDR3 is TGTGCCAGCAGCTTGTTTGGAGCCGAGAGGGCAGATACGCAGTATTTT. Its translation is CASSLFGAERADTQYF. The variable domain in full, completed from reference TRBV5-5 and TRBJ2-3, reads DAGVTQSPTHLIKTRGQQVTLRCSPISGHKSVSWYQQVLGQGPQFIFQYYEKEERGRGNFPDRFSARQFPNYSSELNVNALLLGDSALYLCASSLFGAERADTQYFGPGTRLTVL.

Note on this clonotype: A read error may account for a junction end that differs from germline. V gene TRBV25-1 combines with J gene TRBJ2-2; 7 nucleotides agree with TRBD1. The V gene's germline CDR1 is MGHDK and CDR2 SYGVNS. The length of the CDR3 is 14 residues. The CDR3 sequence: CASGQTGNAGELFF. The CDR3 bases are TGTGCCAGCGGCCAGACAGGGAACGCCGGGGAGCTGTTTTTT.

For this clonotype: A junction end diverges from the germline sequence, so it may reflect a read error. The chain couples TRBV12-3 or TRBV12-4 to TRBJ1-1; no firm D call. The CDR3 loop spans 11 amino acids. The CDR3 region is CASSLNTDAFF. The CDR3 nucleotides are TGTGCCAGCAGTTTGAACACTGATGCTTTCTTT.

This clonotype was recorded only once. CDR3 sequence (DNA): TGTGCCAGCAGTGGGAGCCTAGCAGCCTACGAGCAGTACTTC. Its protein product is CASSGSLAAYEQYF. This sequence joins TRBV2 and TRBJ2-7; TRBD2 is a possible D gene (5 bases). V was trimmed by 4 bases and J by 2 bases, leaving 12 bases between them. Germline lookup yields CDR1 SNHLY and CDR2 FYNNEI. This CDR3 is built from 14 residues.

The table lists this clonotype with a few counts. J is TRBJ2-5 and V is TRBV9; possibly TRBD2 for D (5 bases). V lost 1 base to trimming and J lost 5 bases, with 12 bases between them. The CDR3 sequence is 14 residues long. Germline V gene data show CDR1 as SGDLS and CDR2 as YYNGEE. The CDR3 reads CASSVSGIDETQYF. CDR3 DNA sequence: TGTGCCAGCAGCGTAAGCGGTATCGATGAGACCCAGTACTTC.

The chain joins TRBV15 to TRBJ2-1; 10 bases fit TRBD1. The germline V gene has CDR1 LNHNV and CDR2 YYDKDF (reference sequence). Trimming cost V 5 bases and J 7 bases; bases outside gene matches: 8. This CDR3 contains 15 residues. The CDR3 DNA follows: TGTGCCACCAGCCAACCGGGACAGGGGTTGAATGAGCAGTTCTTC. This translates into CATSQPGQGLNEQFF.

The CDR3 loop is CASSLTGQTYEQYF. CDR3 nucleotide sequence: TGCGCCAGCAGCTTGACGGGGCAGACCTACGAGCAGTACTTC. V gene TRBV5-1 combines with J gene TRBJ2-7; the D gene could be TRBD1 or TRBD2 (5 bases each). V lost 1 base to trimming and J lost 2 bases, with 10 bases between them. The germline CDR1 and CDR2 sequences are SGHRS and YFSETQ. CDR3 length equals 14 residues.

V usage is TRBV15 and J usage is TRBJ1-6; 8 bases are shared with TRBD1. The CDR3 has 18 amino acids. From germline, CDR1 is LNHNV and CDR2 YYDKDF (reference sequence). Unmatched junction bases numbered 17, after V lost 3 bases and J lost 10 bases. As DNA, the CDR3 is TGTGCCACCAGCAGCTCCAGGTCGGGACAGGCGCTAGTGTCACCCCTCCACTTT. This gives the protein CATSSSRSGQALVSPLHF.

The chain links TRBV27 to TRBJ2-7; the match to TRBD1 covers 8 bases. The junction had 6 bases not matched to a gene; V was cut back by 3 bases and J by 5 bases. The CDR3 is 14 amino acids. Germline CDR1 MNHEY, CDR2 SMNVEV (reference sequence). CDR3 coding DNA: TGTGCCAGCAGTTTCGGGACAGGTGGCGACGAGCAGTACTTC. Its protein product is CASSFGTGGDEQYF.

This chain uses TRBV29-1 with TRBJ1-1; D ambiguous. This CDR3 has 13 amino acids. The V gene's germline CDR1 is SQVTM and CDR2 ANQGSEA. The V end was cut by 6 bases, the J end by 1 base, with 12 bases between. As DNA, the CDR3 is TGCAGCGTACCGAACGGGGAGAACACTGAAGCTTTCTTT. It translates to CSVPNGENTEAFF.

This clonotype was found once. V usage is TRBV11-2 and J usage is TRBJ2-7; the D gene is possibly TRBD1 (5 bases). Germline CDR1 reads SGHAT; CDR2 reads FQNNGV. Trimming took off 5 bases at V and 2 bases at J, with 13 bases between the two ends. This CDR3 is built from 14 residues. The CDR3 loop is CASSPRAAPYEQYF. CDR3 sequence (DNA): TGTGCCAGCAGCCCCAGGGCGGCCCCCTACGAGCAGTACTTC.

The chain carries TRBV5-6 and TRBJ2-4; TRBD2 agrees at 10 bases. J gave up 9 bases and V 0 bases, and 9 bases lay outside the gene matches. The CDR3 runs 16 residues. Germline CDR1 is SGHDT and CDR2 is YYEEEE. CDR3 sequence: CASSLVSGGPVGIQYF. CDR3 DNA: TGTGCCAGCAGCTTGGTTAGCGGGGGGCCGGTAGGCATTCAGTACTTC.

Only a few counts were recorded for this clonotype. The rearrangement uses TRBV24-1 and TRBJ1-2; 7 positions agree with TRBD1. Germline V gives CDR1 KGHDR, CDR2 SFDVKD. Trimming cost V 6 bases and J 7 bases; bases outside gene matches: 4. CDR3 length: 12 residues. The CDR3 region has the DNA TGTGCCACCAGTAGCACAGGGGTTGGCTACACCTTC. This translates into CATSSTGVGYTF.

The chain recombines TRBV9 with TRBJ2-7; D perhaps matches TRBD1 (6 bases). Trimming pared 4 bases from V and 0 bases from J, leaving 17 bases between. From germline, CDR1 is SGDLS and CDR2 YYNGEE. This CDR3 spans 16 amino acids. Here the CDR3 reads CASSQDPRGISYEQYF. In nucleotides, the CDR3 is TGTGCCAGCAGCCAAGATCCCAGGGGAATCTCCTACGAGCAGTACTTC.

The chain has TRBV29-1 and TRBJ1-1, with 7 bases fitting TRBD1. The CDR3 runs to 11 residues. With 8 bases clipped from V and 7 bases from J, the junction kept 7 bases outside the gene matches. The germline CDR1 and CDR2 sequences are SQVTM and ANQGSEA. CDR3 bases: TGCAGCACCAGCCGGGACAGTGAAGCTTTCTTT. It codes for CSTSRDSEAFF.

At least ten counts were recorded for this clonotype. The genes are TRBV7-9 and TRBJ2-7, with D perhaps TRBD2 (6 bases). The CDR3 length is 13 residues. Germline V gene data show CDR1 as SEHNR and CDR2 as FQNEAQ (reference sequence). The germline V and J ends were trimmed by 3 bases and 6 bases, with 12 bases remaining between them. CDR3 sequence (DNA): TGTGCCAGCAGCTTGCCGGGGGTGGGCGAGCAGTACTTC. Amino acid sequence: CASSLPGVGEQYF.